The source of this T cell receptor beta chain is a study of OX40 agonist ivuxolimab in advanced cancers. Study observations and caveats: At 0.1 to 3.0 mg/kg and by week 6, clonal expansion occurred in CD4+ and CD8+ blood T cells.

CDR1 is SGHTS and CDR2 is YDEGEE in the germline V gene. This CDR3 has 15 amino acids. V shed 6 bases and J 1 base; nucleotides not matched to a gene: 8. Concerning this clone: Its antigen remains unknown.

Method: immunoSEQ multiplex PCR; TCRdb's copy keeps in-frame clones and lacks some. The sample has some 60,000 clones; roughly 80% are singletons. The rearrangement joins TRBV5-8 to TRBJ2-3; 7 nucleotides line up with TRBD2. Sequences were derived from CD4+ or CD8+ T cells sorted from blood, sampled in a trial of the OX40 agonist ivuxolimab. This receptor was identified in an adult with an advanced solid tumor such as melanoma, head and neck, liver or kidney cancer. CDR3 bases: TGTGCCAGCATCCGGGGAGGGGCTCGCACAGATACGCAGTATTTT. It specifies CASIRGGARTDTQYF.